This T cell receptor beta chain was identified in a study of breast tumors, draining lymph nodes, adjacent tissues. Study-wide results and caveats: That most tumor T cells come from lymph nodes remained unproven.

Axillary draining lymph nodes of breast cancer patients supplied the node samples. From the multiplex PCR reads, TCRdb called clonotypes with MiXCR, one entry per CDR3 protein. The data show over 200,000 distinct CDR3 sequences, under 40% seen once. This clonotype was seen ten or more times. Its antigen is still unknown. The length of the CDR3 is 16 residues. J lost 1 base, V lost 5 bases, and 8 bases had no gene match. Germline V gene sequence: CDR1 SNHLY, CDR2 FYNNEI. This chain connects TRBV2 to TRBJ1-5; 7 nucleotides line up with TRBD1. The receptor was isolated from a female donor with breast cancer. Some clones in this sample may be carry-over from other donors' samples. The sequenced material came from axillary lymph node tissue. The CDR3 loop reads CASSYSDRASNQPQHF. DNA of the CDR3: TGTGCCAGCAGTTACTCCGACAGGGCGAGCAATCAGCCCCAGCATTTT.